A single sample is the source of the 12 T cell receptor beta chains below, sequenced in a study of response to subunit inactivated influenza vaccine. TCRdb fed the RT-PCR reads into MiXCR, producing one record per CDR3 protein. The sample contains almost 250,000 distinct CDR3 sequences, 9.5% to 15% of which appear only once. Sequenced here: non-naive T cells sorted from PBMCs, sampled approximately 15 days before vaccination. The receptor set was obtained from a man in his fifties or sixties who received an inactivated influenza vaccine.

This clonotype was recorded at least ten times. CDR3: CASSPTRTYEQYF. For the CDR3, the DNA is TGTGCCAGCAGCCCCACCAGGACCTACGAGCAGTACTTC. V usage is TRBV7-3 and J usage is TRBJ2-7; the D is unclear. The V and J ends lost 5 bases and 2 bases respectively, with 10 bases between them. The CDR3 extends over 13 amino acids. Germline assignment: CDR1 SGHTA and CDR2 FQGTGA.

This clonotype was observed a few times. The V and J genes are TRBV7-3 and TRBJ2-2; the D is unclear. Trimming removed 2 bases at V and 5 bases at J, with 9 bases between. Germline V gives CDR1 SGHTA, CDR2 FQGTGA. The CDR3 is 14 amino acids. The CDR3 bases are TGTGCCAGCAGCTTATTGGCAGCAACCGGGGAGCTGTTTTTT. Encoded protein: CASSLLAATGELFF.

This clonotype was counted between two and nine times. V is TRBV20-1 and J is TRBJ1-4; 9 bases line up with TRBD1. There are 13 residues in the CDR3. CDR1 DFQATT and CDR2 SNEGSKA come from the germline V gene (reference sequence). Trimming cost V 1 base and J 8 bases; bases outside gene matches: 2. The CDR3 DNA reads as TGCAGTGCTAGAGGGACAGGGGTCGAAAAACTGTTTTTT. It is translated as CSARGTGVEKLFF.

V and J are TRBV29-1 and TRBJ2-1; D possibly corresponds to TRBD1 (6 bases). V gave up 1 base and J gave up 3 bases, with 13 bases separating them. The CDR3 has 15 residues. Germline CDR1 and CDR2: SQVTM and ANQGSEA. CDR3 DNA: TGCAGCGTTGAAGGTACAGGGACAAACTACAATGAGCAGTTCTTC. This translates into CSVEGTGTNYNEQFF.

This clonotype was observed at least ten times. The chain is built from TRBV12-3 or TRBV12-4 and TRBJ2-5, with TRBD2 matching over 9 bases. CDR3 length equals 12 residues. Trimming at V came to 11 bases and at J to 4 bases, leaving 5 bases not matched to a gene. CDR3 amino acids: CASRGGLETQYF. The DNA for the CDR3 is TGTGCCTCGCGGGGGGGCCTAGAGACCCAGTACTTC.

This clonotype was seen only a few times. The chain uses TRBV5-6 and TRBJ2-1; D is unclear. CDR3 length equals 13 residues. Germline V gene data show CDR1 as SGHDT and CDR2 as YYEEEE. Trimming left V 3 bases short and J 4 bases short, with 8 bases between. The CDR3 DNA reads TGTGCCAGCAGCTCTCCGGGTTACAATGAGCAGTTCTTC. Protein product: CASSSPGYNEQFF.

CDR3 DNA sequence: TGCGCCAGCAGCAATGGACAGGCCGGGGAGCTGTTTTTT. Translation gives CASSNGQAGELFF. The J gene is TRBJ2-2, the V gene TRBV5-1, with TRBD1 identical over 7 bases. Trimming took 4 bases from V and 6 from J; bases not matched to a gene: 3. There are 13 residues in the CDR3. Germline values: CDR1 SGHRS, CDR2 YFSETQ.

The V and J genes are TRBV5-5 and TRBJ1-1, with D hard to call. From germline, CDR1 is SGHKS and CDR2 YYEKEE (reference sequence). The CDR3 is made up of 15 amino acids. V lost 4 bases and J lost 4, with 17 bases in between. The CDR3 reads CASSPRRTRGTEAFF. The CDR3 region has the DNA TGTGCCAGCAGCCCCCGCCGAACGCGCGGCACTGAAGCTTTCTTT.

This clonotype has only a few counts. CDR3 sequence reads: CSAISGSSYNEQFF. In DNA, the CDR3 is TGCAGTGCTATTAGCGGAAGCTCCTACAATGAGCAGTTCTTC. The chain couples TRBV20-1 to TRBJ2-1, with TRBD2 as a possible D gene (6 bases). The CDR3 sequence is 14 residues long. Looked up from germline, CDR1 is DFQATT and CDR2 is SNEGSKA (reference sequence). V lost 4 bases and J lost 0, with 10 bases in between.

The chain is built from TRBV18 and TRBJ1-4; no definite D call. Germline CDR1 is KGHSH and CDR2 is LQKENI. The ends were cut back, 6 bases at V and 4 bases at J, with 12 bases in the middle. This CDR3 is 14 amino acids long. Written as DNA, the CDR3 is TGTGCCAGCTCCATTGGACGGAATAATGAAAAACTGTTTTTT. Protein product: CASSIGRNNEKLFF.

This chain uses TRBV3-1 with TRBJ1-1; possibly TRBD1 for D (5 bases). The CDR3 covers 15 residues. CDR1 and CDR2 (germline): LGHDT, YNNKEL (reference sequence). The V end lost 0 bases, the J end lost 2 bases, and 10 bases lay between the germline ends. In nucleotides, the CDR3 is TGTGCCAGCAGCCAAGATGGAGGGGTAAACACTGAAGCTTTCTTT. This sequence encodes CASSQDGGVNTEAFF.

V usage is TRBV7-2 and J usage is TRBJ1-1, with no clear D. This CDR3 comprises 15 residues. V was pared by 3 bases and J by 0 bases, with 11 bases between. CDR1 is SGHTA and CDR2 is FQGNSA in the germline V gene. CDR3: CASSFIGPVNTEAFF. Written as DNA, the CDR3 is TGTGCCAGCAGCTTCATAGGACCCGTGAACACTGAAGCTTTCTTT.